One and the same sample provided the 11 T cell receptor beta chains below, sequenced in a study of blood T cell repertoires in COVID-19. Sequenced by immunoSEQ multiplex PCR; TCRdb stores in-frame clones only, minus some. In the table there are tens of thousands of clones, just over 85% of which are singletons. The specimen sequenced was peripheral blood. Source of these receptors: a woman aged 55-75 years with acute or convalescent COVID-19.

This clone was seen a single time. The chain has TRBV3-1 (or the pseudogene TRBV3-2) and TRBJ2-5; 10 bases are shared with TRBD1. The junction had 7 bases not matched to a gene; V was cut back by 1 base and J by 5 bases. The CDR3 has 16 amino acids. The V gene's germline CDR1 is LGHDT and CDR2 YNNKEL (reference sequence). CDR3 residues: CASSQGETGGFETQYF. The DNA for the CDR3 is TGTGCCAGCAGCCAAGGGGAGACAGGGGGCTTTGAGACCCAGTACTTC.

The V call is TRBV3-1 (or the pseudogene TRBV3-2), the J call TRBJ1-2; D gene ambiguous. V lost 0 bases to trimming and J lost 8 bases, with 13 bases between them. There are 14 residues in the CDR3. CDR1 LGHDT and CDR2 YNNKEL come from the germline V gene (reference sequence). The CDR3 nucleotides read TGTGCCAGCAGCCAAGATCGGTCAGGTACGGGCTACACCTTC. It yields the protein CASSQDRSGTGYTF.

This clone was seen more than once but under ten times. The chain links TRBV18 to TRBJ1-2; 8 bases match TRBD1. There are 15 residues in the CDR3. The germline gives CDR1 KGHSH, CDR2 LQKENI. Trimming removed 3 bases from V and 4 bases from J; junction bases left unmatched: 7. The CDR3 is CASSPSGQATYGYTF. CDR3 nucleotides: TGTGCCAGCTCACCCTCGGGACAGGCGACCTATGGCTACACCTTC.

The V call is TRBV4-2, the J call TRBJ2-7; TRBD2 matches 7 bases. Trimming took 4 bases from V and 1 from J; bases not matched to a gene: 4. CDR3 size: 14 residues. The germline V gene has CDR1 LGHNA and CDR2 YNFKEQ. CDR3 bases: TGTGCCAGCAGCCCGGCTAGCGGTTCCTACGAGCAGTACTTC. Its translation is CASSPASGSYEQYF.

The CDR3 DNA is TGTGCCAGTAGTATCCGACAGTATCAGCCCCAGCATTTT. Protein sequence: CASSIRQYQPQHF. This sequence joins TRBV19 and TRBJ1-5, with TRBD1 as a possible D gene (5 bases). V gave up 3 bases and J gave up 5 bases, with 8 bases separating them. The germline CDR1 and CDR2 sequences are LNHDA and SQIVND (reference sequence). The CDR3 contains 13 residues. The variable domain in full, with the rest retrieved from reference TRBV19 and TRBJ1-5, is DGGITQSPKYLFRKEGQNVTLSCEQNLNHDAMYWYRQDPGQGLRLIYYSQIVNDFQKGDIAEGYSVSREKKESFPLTVTSAQKNPTAFYLCASSIRQYQPQHFGDGTRLSIL.

The CDR3 protein is CASSSSGGTMNTGELFF. The CDR3 DNA sequence: TGTGCCAGCAGCTCGTCAGGGGGCACGATGAACACCGGGGAGCTGTTTTTT. The chain combines TRBV7-6 with TRBJ2-2, with TRBD1 matching over 8 bases. The CDR3 consists of 17 residues. Germline V gene data show CDR1 as SGHVS and CDR2 as FNYEAQ. With 4 bases clipped from V and 1 base from J, the junction kept 8 bases outside the gene matches.

The CDR3 loop reads CASRDGTQGGVNTEAFF. The CDR3 nucleotides read TGTGCCAGCAGAGATGGGACCCAAGGGGGGGTGAACACTGAAGCTTTCTTT. The chain links TRBV5-8 to TRBJ1-1; the D gene is possibly TRBD1 (6 bases). Per the germline V gene, CDR1 is SGHTS and CDR2 is YDEGEE. This CDR3 comprises 17 residues. Deletions cut 5 bases from V and 0 bases from J, with 20 bases between.

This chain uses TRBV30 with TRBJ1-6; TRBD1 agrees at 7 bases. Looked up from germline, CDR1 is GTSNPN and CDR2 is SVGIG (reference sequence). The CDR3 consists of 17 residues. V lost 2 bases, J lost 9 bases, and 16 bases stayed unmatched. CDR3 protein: CAWSSDRTSIRSSPLHF. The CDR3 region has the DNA TGTGCCTGGAGTTCGGACAGGACTTCTATCAGGAGTTCACCCCTCCACTTT.

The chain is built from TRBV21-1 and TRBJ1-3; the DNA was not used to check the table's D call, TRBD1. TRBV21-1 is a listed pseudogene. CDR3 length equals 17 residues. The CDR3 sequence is CASRVRDRSLSGNTIYF. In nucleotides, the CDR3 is TGTGCCAGCAGGGTCCGGGACAGATCCCTCTCTGGAAACACCATATATTTT.

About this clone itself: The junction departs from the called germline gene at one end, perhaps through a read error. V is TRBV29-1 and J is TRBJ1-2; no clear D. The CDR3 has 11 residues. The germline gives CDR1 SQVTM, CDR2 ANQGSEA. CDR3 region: CSVDGEAGWSF. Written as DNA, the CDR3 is TGCAGCGTTGATGGGGAGGCCGGCTGGTCCTTC.

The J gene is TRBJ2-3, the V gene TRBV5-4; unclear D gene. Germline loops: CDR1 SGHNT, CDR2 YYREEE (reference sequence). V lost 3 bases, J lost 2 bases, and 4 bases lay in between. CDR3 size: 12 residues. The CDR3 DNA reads TGTGCCAGCAGCTCGTACACAGATACGCAGTATTTT. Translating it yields CASSSYTDTQYF.